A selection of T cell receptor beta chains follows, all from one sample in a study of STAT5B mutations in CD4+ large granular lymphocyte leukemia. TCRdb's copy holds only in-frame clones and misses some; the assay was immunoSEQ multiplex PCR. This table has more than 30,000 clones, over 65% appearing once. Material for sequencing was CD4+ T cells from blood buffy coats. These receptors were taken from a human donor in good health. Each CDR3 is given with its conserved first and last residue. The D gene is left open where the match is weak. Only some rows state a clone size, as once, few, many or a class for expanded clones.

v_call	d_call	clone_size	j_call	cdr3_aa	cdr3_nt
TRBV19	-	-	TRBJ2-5	CASSIRQDWKTQYF	TGTGCCAGTAGTATAAGACAGGACTGGAAGACCCAGTACTTC
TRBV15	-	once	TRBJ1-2	CATSRGLQNYGYTF	TGTGCCACCAGCAGAGGGCTACAGAACTATGGCTACACCTTC
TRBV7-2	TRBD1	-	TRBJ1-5	CASSRTGDLNQPQHF	TGTGCCAGCAGCAGGACAGGGGACTTAAATCAGCCCCAGCATTTT
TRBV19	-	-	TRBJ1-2	CASSIDGTGYGYTF	TGTGCCAGTAGTATAGATGGGACCGGCTATGGCTACACCTTC
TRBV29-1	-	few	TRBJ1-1	CSVQIGGNTEAFF	TGCAGCGTACAAATAGGGGGGAACACTGAAGCTTTCTTT
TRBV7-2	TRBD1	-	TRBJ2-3	CASSQVGQGRTDTQYF	TGTGCCAGCAGCCAAGTGGGACAGGGGCGCACAGATACGCAGTATTTT
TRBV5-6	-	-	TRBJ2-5	CASSLEAGLGETQYF	TGTGCCAGCAGCTTGGAGGCGGGGTTAGGAGAGACCCAGTACTTC
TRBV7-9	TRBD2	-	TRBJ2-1	CASSLAGGLEGNEQFF	TGTGCCAGCAGCTTAGCGGGAGGGCTTGAAGGGAATGAGCAGTTCTTC
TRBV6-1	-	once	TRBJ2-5	CASSALEQETQYF	TGTGCCAGCAGTGCCTTGGAACAAGAGACCCAGTACTTC
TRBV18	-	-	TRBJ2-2	CASSPRTNTGELFF	TGTGCCAGCTCACCCCGAACGAACACCGGGGAGCTGTTTTTT
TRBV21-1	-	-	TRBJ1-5	CASSMIQPPQHF	TGTGCCAGCAGCATGATCCAACCACCCCAGCATTTT
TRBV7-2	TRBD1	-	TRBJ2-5	CASSPTQGAQETQYF	TGTGCCAGCAGCCCCACCCAGGGGGCGCAGGAGACCCAGTACTTC
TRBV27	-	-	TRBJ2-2	CASSSPGRNTGELFF	TGTGCCAGCAGTTCACCCGGACGGAACACCGGGGAGCTGTTTTTT
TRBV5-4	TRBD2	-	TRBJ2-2	CASSPGTRYTGELFF	TGTGCCAGCAGCCCCGGGACTAGGTACACCGGGGAGCTGTTTTTT
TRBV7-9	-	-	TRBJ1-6	CASSLDTGDRRNSPLHF	TGTGCCAGCAGCTTAGATACTGGTGACAGACGAAATTCACCCCTCCACTTT
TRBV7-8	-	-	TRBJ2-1	CASSFVLAVSYNEQFF	TGTGCCAGCAGCTTTGTCTTAGCGGTCAGCTACAATGAGCAGTTCTTC
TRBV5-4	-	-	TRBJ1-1	CASSSAPNTEAFF	TGTGCCAGCAGCTCGGCACCGAACACTGAAGCTTTCTTT
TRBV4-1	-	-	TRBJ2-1	CASSQDYGGRWDNEQFF	TGCGCCAGCAGCCAAGATTATGGCGGAAGGTGGGACAATGAGCAGTTCTTC
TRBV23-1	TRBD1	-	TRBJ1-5	CASSHRDRGNQPQHF	TGCGCCAGCAGTCACCGGGACAGGGGCAATCAGCCCCAGCATTTT
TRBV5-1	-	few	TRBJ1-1	CASRENLNTEAFF	TGCGCCAGCAGAGAGAATTTGAACACTGAAGCTTTCTTT
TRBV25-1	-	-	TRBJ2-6	CASIDSSGANVLTF	TGTGCCAGCATCGACAGCTCTGGGGCCAACGTCCTGACTTTC
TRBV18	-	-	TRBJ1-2	CASSLRDGLYTF	TGTGCCAGCTCACTCCGGGACGGACTTTACACCTTC
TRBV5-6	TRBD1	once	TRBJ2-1	CASSYPTGGAGNEQFF	TGTGCCAGCAGCTACCCGACAGGGGGCGCTGGAAATGAGCAGTTCTTC
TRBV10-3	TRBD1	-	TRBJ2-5	CAISDRDRVRETQYF	TGTGCCATCAGTGACAGGGACAGGGTTCGAGAGACCCAGTACTTC
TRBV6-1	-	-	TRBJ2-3	CASSGRLEVDTDTQYF	TGTGCCAGCAGTGGGCGACTAGAGGTCGACACAGATACGCAGTATTTT
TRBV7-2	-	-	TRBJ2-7	CASSLRWAAYEQYF	TGTGCCAGCAGCTTAAGGTGGGCTGCGTACGAGCAGTACTTC
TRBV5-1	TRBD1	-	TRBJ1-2	CASSLSGGDFGYTF	TGCGCCAGCAGCTTGTCAGGGGGGGATTTTGGCTACACCTTC
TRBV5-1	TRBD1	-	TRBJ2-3	CASSLALTGGSADTQYF	TGCGCCAGCAGCTTGGCCCTGACAGGGGGCAGCGCAGATACGCAGTATTTT
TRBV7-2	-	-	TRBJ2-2	CASSPGSGPSTGELFF	TGTGCCAGCAGCCCAGGGAGCGGGCCTAGCACCGGGGAGCTGTTTTTT
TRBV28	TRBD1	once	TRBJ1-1	CASRTQGTNTEAFF	TGTGCCAGCAGAACACAGGGGACGAACACTGAAGCTTTCTTT
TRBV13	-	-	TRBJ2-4	CASSSGRPGFIQYF	TGTGCCAGCAGCTCTGGGCGGCCTGGCTTCATTCAGTACTTC
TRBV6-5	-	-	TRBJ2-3	CASSPGRFTDTQYF	TGTGCCAGCAGTCCGGGACGCTTCACAGATACGCAGTATTTT
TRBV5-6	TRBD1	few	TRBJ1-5	CASSSGQINQPQHF	TGTGCCAGCAGCTCGGGACAGATAAATCAGCCCCAGCATTTT